A single sample gave rise to the 28 T cell receptor beta chains below, sequenced in a study of early T cells in non-severe SARS-CoV-2 infection. In TCRdb, the 5' RACE reads were re-called with MiXCR into one record per CDR3 protein. The sample records over 45,000 distinct CDR3 sequences, about 15% being singletons. The material sequenced was whole blood, taken at baseline. All receptors come from an adult who was a healthcare worker with PCR-confirmed SARS-CoV-2 infection or an uninfected control (not recorded which).

The rearrangement links TRBV6-1 to TRBJ2-5, with 12 positions matching TRBD2. V gave up 1 base and J gave up 0 bases; unmatched junction bases: 6. Germline lookup yields CDR1 MNHNS and CDR2 SASEGT. This CDR3 is built from 18 residues. In nucleotides, the CDR3 is TGTGCCAGCAGTGAAGGAACGCTAGCGGGAGGGTACCAAGAGACCCAGTACTTC. Its translation is CASSEGTLAGGYQETQYF.

Many counts were recorded for this clonotype. This chain joins TRBV3-1 and TRBJ1-2; D not certain. V was trimmed by 4 bases and J by 7 bases, leaving 13 bases between them. The CDR3 length is 13 residues. Per the germline V gene, CDR1 is LGHDT and CDR2 is YNNKEL (reference sequence). The CDR3 is CASSLSGDVGYTF. The CDR3 DNA follows: TGTGCCAGCAGCCTTTCGGGCGATGTTGGCTACACCTTC.

CDR3 in DNA: TGTGCCAGCAGCTTAGATCGGGCCTCCGAGCAGTACTTC. This gives the protein CASSLDRASEQYF. The genes are TRBV11-2 and TRBJ2-7, with D hard to call. V was cut by 0 bases and J by 6 bases, with 9 bases left in between. This CDR3 contains 13 residues. Germline values: CDR1 SGHAT, CDR2 FQNNGV.

This clonotype was detected only a few times. This chain links TRBV20-1 with TRBJ2-6; D is perhaps TRBD1 or TRBD2 (5 bases each). V lost 1 base to trimming and J lost 0 bases, with 10 bases between them. Germline V lookup: CDR1 DFQATT, CDR2 SNEGSKA (reference sequence). The CDR3 covers 16 residues. Here the CDR3 DNA reads TGCAGTGCTAGAGGGGGACCCAGCTCTGGGGCCAACGTCCTGACTTTC. Translating gives CSARGGPSSGANVLTF.

The chain uses TRBV18 and TRBJ1-4; no reliable D call. Deletions cut 3 bases from V and 5 bases from J, with 13 bases between. CDR1 KGHSH and CDR2 LQKENI come from the germline V gene. The CDR3 is 15 amino acids. CDR3 in amino acids: CASSPSGVGNEKLFF. As DNA, the CDR3 is TGTGCCAGCTCACCCTCGGGTGTCGGGAATGAAAAACTGTTTTTT.

Ten or more counts support this clonotype. The rearrangement uses TRBV20-1 and TRBJ2-7; TRBD2 matches 8 bases. Germline trimming cut 3 bases from V and 0 bases from J; bases unmatched to any gene: 1. This CDR3 contains 13 residues. Germline V CDR1 and CDR2: DFQATT, SNEGSKA (reference sequence). CDR3: CSASGRASYEQYF. In DNA form, the CDR3 reads TGCAGTGCTAGCGGGAGGGCCTCCTACGAGCAGTACTTC.

This clonotype has just a few counts. The gene calls are TRBV12-3 or TRBV12-4 and TRBJ2-2; either TRBD1 or TRBD2 may supply D (5 bases each). With 7 bases removed from V and 3 bases from J, the gap between germline ends came to 15 bases. The CDR3 is made up of 15 amino acids. The CDR3 reads CASTRWGSHTGELFF. The CDR3 DNA is TGTGCCAGCACCCGTTGGGGGAGCCACACCGGGGAGCTGTTTTTT.

The chain combines TRBV29-1 with TRBJ1-1; D gene ambiguous. CDR1 SQVTM and CDR2 ANQGSEA come from the germline V gene. V gave up 6 bases and J gave up 3 bases, with 14 bases separating them. The CDR3 loop spans 13 amino acids. The CDR3 sequence: CSVGWTGDTEAFF. The CDR3 nucleotides read TGCAGCGTAGGATGGACGGGTGACACTGAAGCTTTCTTT. Variable domain in full (rest from reference TRBV29-1 and TRBJ1-1): SAVISQKPSRDICQRGTSLTIQCQVDSQVTMMFWYRQQPGQSLTLIATANQGSEATYESGFVIDKFPISRPNLTFSTLTVSNMSPEDSSIYLCSVGWTGDTEAFFGQGTRLTVV.

This clonotype was recorded many times. This sequence joins TRBV6-1 and TRBJ2-7; TRBD1 is a possible D gene (5 bases). The V end lost 6 bases, the J end lost 6 bases, and 15 bases lay between the germline ends. The CDR3 length is 13 residues. Germline V gene data show CDR1 as MNHNS and CDR2 as SASEGT. The CDR3 nucleotides are TGTGCCAGCAGCCAGGGATGGGTAGGCGAGCAGTACTTC. It encodes CASSQGWVGEQYF.

V is TRBV6-6 and J is TRBJ1-5, with TRBD1 matching 7 bases. The length of the CDR3 is 14 residues. The ends lost 6 bases at V and 5 bases at J; junction bases unmatched: 7. Germline values: CDR1 MNHNY, CDR2 SVGAGI (reference sequence). The CDR3 loop is CASRTTGVDQPQHF. Written as DNA, the CDR3 is TGTGCCAGCAGAACCACAGGGGTAGATCAGCCCCAGCATTTT.

This chain links TRBV20-1 with TRBJ2-7, with 10 bases aligning to TRBD1. Looked up from germline, CDR1 is DFQATT and CDR2 is SNEGSKA (reference sequence). Losses at the gene ends were 5 bases for V and 4 bases for J; bases not matched to a gene: 11. This CDR3 spans 15 amino acids. The CDR3 loop reads CSAGQGQGTPYEQYF. The CDR3 DNA follows: TGCAGTGCTGGTCAGGGACAGGGGACCCCTTACGAGCAGTACTTC.

This clonotype was found many times. The chain combines TRBV7-6 with TRBJ2-7; 9 bases line up with TRBD2. This CDR3 has 15 residues. With V trimmed by 2 bases and J by 7 bases, 9 bases remained unmatched. Germline V gives CDR1 SGHVS, CDR2 FNYEAQ. The CDR3 loop is CASSLRGGRADEQYF. In nucleotides, the CDR3 is TGTGCCAGCAGCTTAAGAGGCGGGAGGGCCGATGAGCAGTACTTC.

This clonotype has a count of ten or more. The chain employs TRBV30 and TRBJ1-4; the D is unclear. Germline CDR1 and CDR2: GTSNPN and SVGIG (reference sequence). CDR3 length: 17 residues. V was trimmed by 3 bases and J by 6 bases, leaving 23 bases between them. This CDR3 reads CAWSAPAPGLVDEKLFF. In DNA form, the CDR3 reads TGTGCCTGGAGCGCCCCGGCCCCGGGATTAGTTGATGAAAAACTGTTTTTT.

The V call is TRBV12-3 or TRBV12-4, the J call TRBJ1-5; D is ambiguous. With 3 bases removed from V and 6 bases from J, the gap between germline ends came to 12 bases. The CDR3 is 14 amino acids. The CDR3 sequence: CASSFESDGQPQHF. Written as DNA, the CDR3 is TGTGCCAGCAGTTTTGAATCGGACGGTCAGCCCCAGCATTTT.

This clonotype has ten or more counts. The chain's CDR3 is CASSRGQGVYEQYF. The CDR3 DNA reads as TGTGCCAGCAGCAGAGGACAGGGGGTCTACGAGCAGTACTTC. The genes are TRBV5-5 and TRBJ2-7; 10 bases line up with TRBD1. Per the germline V gene, CDR1 is SGHKS and CDR2 is YYEKEE (reference sequence). The CDR3 sequence is 14 residues long. Trimming cost V 4 bases and J 3 bases; bases outside gene matches: 4.

This clonotype has a handful of counts. The rearrangement uses TRBV6-1 and TRBJ2-7, with a tentative D call TRBD2 (5 bases). V shed 0 bases and J shed 2 bases, with 11 bases lying between them. This CDR3 is 15 amino acids long. Germline V gene sequence: CDR1 MNHNS, CDR2 SASEGT. The CDR3 nucleotides read TGTGCCAGCAGTGAAGCGCGGGCAGTGGCCTACGAGCAGTACTTC. Translating it yields CASSEARAVAYEQYF.

There are a few counts of this clonotype. The V gene is TRBV13, the J gene TRBJ2-2; 10 nucleotides align to TRBD1. V lost 5 bases, J lost 7 bases, and 4 bases stayed unmatched. Germline V lookup: CDR1 PRHDT, CDR2 FYEKMQ (reference sequence). The CDR3 runs to 14 residues. The CDR3, as DNA: TGTGCCAGCAGCCCGGGACAGGGGAACGGGGAGCTGTTTTTT. It is translated as CASSPGQGNGELFF.

This clonotype was observed at least ten times. CDR3 nucleotides: TGCAGTGCATCTAGGGGAGGGTCGTATAAAAACATTCAGTACTTC. Protein product: CSASRGGSYKNIQYF. This chain connects TRBV20-1 to TRBJ2-4; TRBD2 agrees at 7 bases. The J segment lost 4 bases and the V segment lost 6 bases, leaving 12 bases of the junction unmatched. CDR3 size: 15 residues. The V gene's germline CDR1 is DFQATT and CDR2 SNEGSKA (reference sequence).

This clonotype was seen more than once but under ten times. The genes are TRBV2 and TRBJ2-7, with a tentative D call TRBD2 (5 bases). The germline V gene encodes CDR1 SNHLY and CDR2 FYNNEI. This CDR3 spans 14 amino acids. V was cut by 10 bases and J by 4 bases, with 20 bases left in between. The CDR3 protein is CANSRLRDPYEQYF. CDR3 in DNA: TGTGCCAACTCTCGACTCCGGGATCCATACGAGCAGTACTTC.

This clonotype was seen more than once but under ten times. V is TRBV2 and J is TRBJ1-4; possibly TRBD1 for D (5 bases). CDR1 and CDR2 from the germline V gene are SNHLY and FYNNEI. Between the trimmed V and J ends, which lost 6 bases and 5 bases, there was a span of 13 bases. The CDR3 sequence is 14 residues long. The CDR3 loop is CASRPDRGNEKLFF. In nucleotides, the CDR3 is TGTGCCAGCAGACCCGACAGAGGAAATGAAAAACTGTTTTTT.

This clonotype was counted a few times. This chain uses TRBV29-1 with TRBJ2-7, with a possible D match to TRBD1 (5 bases). This CDR3 comprises 15 residues. V was pared by 2 bases and J by 0 bases, with 14 bases between. Germline V gene data show CDR1 as SQVTM and CDR2 as ANQGSEA. CDR3 protein: CSVEFAGSGSYEQYF. The CDR3, as DNA: TGCAGCGTTGAATTTGCAGGGTCCGGCTCCTACGAGCAGTACTTC.

The rearrangement links TRBV29-1 to TRBJ2-7; no firm D call. V shed 0 bases and J shed 3 bases, with 6 bases lying between them. Germline lookup yields CDR1 SQVTM and CDR2 ANQGSEA. The CDR3 is 12 residues long. In DNA, the CDR3 is TGCAGCGTTGAAGAACACAACTACGAGCAGTACTTC. Translating gives CSVEEHNYEQYF.

This clonotype was found a few times. The chain joins TRBV5-4 to TRBJ1-6; D is possibly TRBD1 (5 bases). V was pared by 5 bases and J by 10 bases, with 16 bases between. The CDR3 consists of 14 residues. CDR1 and CDR2 (germline): SGHNT, YYREEE (reference sequence). CDR3 sequence reads: CASSVQGILSPLHF. Here the CDR3 DNA reads TGTGCCAGCAGTGTGCAGGGAATCCTCTCACCCCTCCACTTT.

The chain is built from TRBV19 and TRBJ1-5; a possible D gene is TRBD1 (5 bases). This CDR3 has 19 residues. Germline V lookup: CDR1 LNHDA, CDR2 SQIVND (reference sequence). The V and J ends lost 6 bases and 0 bases respectively, with 24 bases between them. Written as DNA, the CDR3 is TGTGCCAGTAGCGCTGACAGACGAAGGTTTGGTTATAGCAATCAGCCCCAGCATTTT. Translated: CASSADRRRFGYSNQPQHF.

This clonotype has a handful of counts. J is TRBJ2-1 and V is TRBV2, with 15 bases lining up with TRBD2. Germline lookup yields CDR1 SNHLY and CDR2 FYNNEI. V shed 6 bases, J shed 8 bases, and the junction held 8 bases outside the gene matches. The CDR3 runs to 16 residues. In nucleotides, the CDR3 is TGTGCCAGCAGCGACGGGACTAGCGGGAGGTGGGATGAGCAGTTCTTC. Residues: CASSDGTSGRWDEQFF.

Many counts were recorded for this clonotype. For the CDR3, the DNA is TGTGCCAGCAGTGAATGGGTGAATGAAGCTTTCTTT. This codes for CASSEWVNEAFF. The V call is TRBV6-1, the J call TRBJ1-1; no clear D gene. CDR1 and CDR2 from the germline V gene are MNHNS and SASEGT. With 2 bases removed from V and 7 bases from J, the gap between germline ends came to 8 bases. This CDR3 has 12 amino acids.

The J gene is TRBJ2-6, the V gene TRBV6-5; D is perhaps TRBD1 (6 bases). The CDR3 spans 16 residues. Germline V CDR1 and CDR2: MNHEY, SVGAGI. Deletions cut 2 bases from V and 2 bases from J, with 10 bases between. CDR3 bases: TGTGCCAGCAGTTACGGTTCAGGGGCTGGGGCCAACGTCCTGACTTTC. Protein sequence: CASSYGSGAGANVLTF.

In its sample, this clonotype was seen a few times. The chain uses TRBV11-2 and TRBJ2-7, with 7 nucleotides matching TRBD1. This CDR3 is 15 amino acids long. Per the germline V gene, CDR1 is SGHAT and CDR2 is FQNNGV. Trimming cost V 6 bases and J 0 bases; bases outside gene matches: 8. CDR3 sequence (DNA): TGTGCCAGCAGACCAACCGGGACAGCCTCCTACGAGCAGTACTTC. Translated, it gives CASRPTGTASYEQYF.